A selection of T cell receptor beta chains follows, all from one sample in a study of T cell responses to AZD1222 COVID-19 vaccine. Clones were read by immunoSEQ multiplex PCR, and TCRdb kept only the in-frame ones, dropping some. This table holds 95,000 to 150,000 clones, about 87% found once. The specimen was peripheral blood, collected on day 0 of AZD1222 vaccination. Every receptor here comes from an adult in good health. Both conserved end residues are part of each CDR3. The D gene is left open where the match is weak. Part of the rows lack a size; the others show once, few, many or a class for expanded clones.

>NA|TRBJ1-1|TRBV30|NA
CAWGGVRGEAFF
TGTGCCTGGGGGGGTGTGAGAGGAGAAGCTTTCTTT
>TRBD1|TRBJ2-1|TRBV7-8|NA
CASSLLGQGALVEQFF
TGTGCCAGCAGCTTATTAGGACAGGGGGCCTTGGTTGAGCAGTTCTTC
>NA|TRBJ1-1|TRBV20-1|NA
CSASMGTTEAFF
TGCAGTGCTAGTATGGGGACCACTGAAGCTTTCTTT
>TRBD1|TRBJ2-7|TRBV11-1|NA
CASSFSTGSSYEQYF
TGTGCCAGCAGCTTTTCGACAGGGAGCTCCTACGAGCAGTACTTC
>NA|TRBJ1-6|TRBV9|NA
CASNPGGGLNSPLHF
TGTGCCAGCAACCCCGGCGGGGGACTTAATTCACCCCTCCACTTT
>NA|TRBJ1-3|TRBV3-1/TRBV3-2|NA
CASSQDWAGAGNTIYF
TGTGCCAGCAGCCAAGATTGGGCTGGGGCTGGAAACACCATATATTTT
>NA|TRBJ1-4|TRBV9|NA
CASSALGGNEKLFF
TGTGCCAGCAGCGCCCTTGGGGGAAATGAAAAACTGTTTTTT
>TRBD2|TRBJ2-5|TRBV14|NA
CASSQAAGGPIQETQYF
TGTGCCAGCAGCCAAGCAGCGGGGGGCCCCATCCAAGAGACCCAGTACTTC
>NA|TRBJ2-1|TRBV19|NA
CASTGTSYNEQFF
TGTGCCAGCACCGGGACCTCCTACAATGAGCAGTTCTTC
>NA|TRBJ2-1|TRBV18|NA
CASSPVGSSYNEQFF
TGTGCCAGCTCACCAGTGGGGAGCTCCTACAATGAGCAGTTCTTC
>TRBD1|TRBJ2-7|TRBV30|NA
CAWSVRRTGLTYEQYF
TGTGCCTGGAGTGTACGTAGGACAGGGCTTACCTACGAGCAGTACTTC
>NA|TRBJ1-3|TRBV5-5|NA
CASSLGVTTGNTIYF
TGTGCCAGCAGCTTGGGGGTAACGACTGGAAACACCATATATTTT
>NA|TRBJ2-7|TRBV28|NA
CASSLRDNSYEQYF
TGTGCCAGCAGCCTTCGGGACAACTCCTACGAGCAGTACTTC
>TRBD2|TRBJ2-1|TRBV14|NA
CASSQGALAGKISEQFF
TGTGCCAGCAGCCAAGGGGCACTAGCGGGAAAAATCAGTGAGCAGTTCTTC
>TRBD2|TRBJ2-7|TRBV4-2|few
CASSHSVAGASYEQYF
TGTGCCAGCAGCCATTCCGTAGCGGGGGCCTCCTACGAGCAGTACTTC
>TRBD1|TRBJ1-4|TRBV28|NA
CASSLGGTGNEKLFF
TGTGCCAGCAGTTTGGGGGGGACAGGGAATGAAAAACTGTTTTTT
>NA|TRBJ2-3|TRBV3-1/TRBV3-2|NA
CASSQDRDGRSSTDTQYF
TGTGCCAGCAGCCAAGATCGGGACGGACGATCTAGCACAGATACGCAGTATTTT
>NA|TRBJ1-3|TRBV6-5|NA
CASSYSGTGYTIYF
TGTGCCAGCAGTTACTCGGGGACCGGGTACACCATATATTTT
>NA|TRBJ2-5|TRBV7-2|NA
CATSDSPQETQYF
TGTGCCACATCGGACAGCCCGCAAGAGACCCAGTACTTC
>NA|TRBJ1-3|TRBV7-9|NA
CASSLNARAPGNTIYF
TGTGCCAGCAGCTTAAATGCCAGGGCCCCTGGAAACACCATATATTTT
>NA|TRBJ2-5|TRBV5-5|NA
CASSLDSRQLGTQYF
TGTGCCAGCAGCTTGGACTCTCGGCAGCTAGGGACCCAGTACTTC
>NA|TRBJ2-1|TRBV19|NA
CASMGLARSNEQFF
TGTGCCAGTATGGGGCTAGCGCGGAGCAATGAGCAGTTCTTC
>NA|TRBJ2-7|TRBV10-3|NA
CAISQFMARGKSEQYF
TGTGCCATCAGCCAATTTATGGCGCGGGGAAAGAGCGAGCAGTACTTC
>TRBD2|TRBJ2-7|TRBV5-1|NA
CASSLGLAGNYEQYF
TGCGCCAGCAGCTTGGGACTAGCGGGGAACTACGAGCAGTACTTC
>TRBD1|TRBJ1-5|TRBV18|NA
CASSPWDRSSNQPQHF
TGTGCCAGCTCACCGTGGGACAGATCTAGCAATCAGCCCCAGCATTTT
>NA|TRBJ2-3|TRBV19|NA
CASSAGTPDTQYF
TGTGCCAGTAGTGCCGGGACCCCAGATACGCAGTATTTT
>NA|TRBJ2-7|TRBV3-1/TRBV3-2|few
CASSQLPSEQYF
TGTGCCAGCAGCCAACTCCCCAGCGAGCAGTACTTC
>NA|TRBJ2-7|TRBV5-1|NA
CASSLVAGSYEQYF
TGCGCCAGCAGCTTGGTTGCAGGATCCTACGAGCAGTACTTC
>NA|TRBJ1-4|TRBV7-3|NA
CASSKGGEKLFF
TGTGCCAGCAGTAAGGGTGGGGAAAAACTGTTTTTT
>NA|TRBJ2-3|TRBV15|NA
CATRGGTAITDTQYF
TGTGCCACCAGGGGCGGGACAGCTATCACAGATACGCAGTATTTT
>TRBD1|TRBJ2-7|TRBV10-3|once
CAISEWGKGAEQYF
TGTGCCATCAGTGAGTGGGGTAAGGGGGCCGAGCAGTACTTC
>TRBD1|TRBJ1-1|TRBV7-3|NA
CASSLNPGQGTSMNTEAFF
TGTGCCAGCAGCTTAAACCCCGGACAGGGGACCTCCATGAACACTGAAGCTTTCTTT
>TRBD2|TRBJ2-1|TRBV25-1|NA
CASSERLAGGAEQFF
TGTGCCAGCAGTGAACGGCTAGCGGGAGGAGCTGAGCAGTTCTTC
>TRBD2|TRBJ2-1|TRBV7-2|NA
CASSLSGGRFNEQFF
TGTGCCAGCTCCCTCAGCGGCGGGAGGTTCAATGAGCAGTTCTTC
>NA|TRBJ2-7|TRBV6-5|NA
CASSHPGLEQYF
TGTGCCAGCAGTCATCCGGGGCTTGAGCAGTACTTC
>TRBD1|TRBJ2-2|TRBV28|NA
CASSLFAGGFTGELFF
TGTGCCAGCAGTTTATTCGCAGGGGGTTTCACCGGGGAGCTGTTTTTT
>NA|TRBJ2-5|TRBV7-8|NA
CASSFRETQYF
TGTGCCAGCAGCTTTCGGGAGACCCAGTACTTC
>NA|TRBJ2-7|TRBV5-1|NA
CASSLPQGPGGEQYF
TGCGCCAGCAGCCTGCCGCAGGGGCCCGGAGGCGAGCAGTACTTC
>NA|TRBJ1-2|TRBV12-3/TRBV12-4|NA
CASSPRHSWGYTF
TGTGCCAGCAGTCCTCGACACTCGTGGGGCTACACCTTC
>NA|TRBJ1-2|TRBV30|NA
CAWSEAEGYTF
TGTGCCTGGAGTGAGGCCGAGGGCTACACCTTC
>NA|TRBJ2-5|TRBV11-2|NA
CASSLGTDDSQYF
TGTGCCAGCAGCTTAGGGACGGATGACAGCCAGTACTTC
>NA|TRBJ1-5|TRBV10-3|NA
CAISKAGSNQPQHF
TGTGCCATCAGTAAAGCGGGGAGCAATCAGCCCCAGCATTTT
>NA|TRBJ2-7|TRBV7-9|NA
CASSFPSSYEQYF
TGTGCCAGCAGCTTTCCGAGCTCCTACGAGCAGTACTTC
>NA|TRBJ2-7|TRBV6-5|NA
CASSSTDGSYEQYF
TGTGCCAGCAGTTCCACGGACGGGTCCTACGAGCAGTACTTC
>NA|TRBJ1-1|TRBV28|NA
CASSFRRDMNTEAFF
TGTGCCAGCAGTTTTAGAAGGGACATGAACACTGAAGCTTTCTTT
>NA|TRBJ1-2|TRBV27|once
CASSGMGGVYGYTF
TGTGCCAGCAGTGGGATGGGGGGTGTCTATGGCTACACCTTC
>NA|TRBJ2-2|TRBV2|few
CASILSGASATGELFF
TGTGCCAGCATTCTCTCGGGGGCTAGCGCGACCGGGGAGCTGTTTTTT
>TRBD2|TRBJ2-2|TRBV4-1|NA
CASSQASLAGGPLRTGELFF
TGCGCCAGCAGCCAAGCCTCACTAGCGGGAGGCCCCCTTCGCACCGGGGAGCTGTTTTTT
>NA|TRBJ2-6|TRBV7-1|NA
CASSSITVDLLLDRGAPGANVLTF
TGTGCCAGCAGCTCCATAACCGTCGATTTATTATTAGATAGGGGGGCGCCTGGGGCCAACGTCCTGACTTTC
>TRBD1|TRBJ1-2|TRBV27|once
CASSLGTVGHYGYTF
TGTGCCAGCAGTTTGGGGACAGTGGGACACTATGGCTACACCTTC
>TRBD1|TRBJ2-7|TRBV2|NA
CASSEAGTVTYEQYF
TGTGCCAGCAGTGAGGCCGGGACAGTTACCTACGAGCAGTACTTC